This T cell receptor (beta chain) comes out of a study of graft-versus-host responses after intestinal transplantation. Some clones are missing from TCRdb's copy, which holds only in-frame ones; the method was immunoSEQ multiplex PCR. The top ten hold 7.6% of the sample, which has just under 85,000 clones, 85% to 95% seen once. As to this clone: As yet, its antigen is unknown. Other DNA sequences in the same sample also yield this CDR3.

The TCR comes from a human donor who was the organ donor for an intestinal transplant. The specimen comprised unstimulated CD8+ T cells sorted from spleen or lymph node cells, sampled before transplant.

In DNA, the CDR3 is TGCGCCAGCAGCCAGAACAGGGGTAACTACGAGCAGTACTTC. As protein: CASSQNRGNYEQYF. This sequence joins TRBV4-1 and TRBJ2-7; TRBD1 aligns across 7 bases. This CDR3 region has 14 residues. CDR1 and CDR2 from the germline V gene are MGHRA and YSYEKL. V lost 3 bases and J lost 3; bases outside the gene matches: 5.